One sample yielded the 7 T cell receptor beta chains listed below, sequenced in a study of blood T cells in healthy people across ages. A second PCR of about 7 to 12 cycles used a sample-barcoded 5' primer and a J-beta primer mix. TCRdb reprocessed the 5' RACE reads with MiXCR, giving one entry per CDR3 protein. This table holds about 1.8 million distinct CDR3 sequences, less than 50% found once. Sequencing used blood. The source of these receptors is a middle-aged woman in good health.

This chain connects TRBV20-1 to TRBJ2-5; 8 bases align to TRBD2. Germline values: CDR1 DFQATT, CDR2 SNEGSKA (reference sequence). CDR3 length equals 14 residues. Trimming removed 6 bases from V and 11 bases from J; junction bases left unmatched: 17. Here the CDR3 DNA reads TGCAGTGCACTTCAAGCGGGGGCCTCCTACGGGCAGTACTTC. Its protein product is CSALQAGASYGQYF.

The chain has TRBV18 and TRBJ2-2, with 7 bases that match TRBD2. The CDR3 runs 15 residues. V lost 8 bases and J lost 1; bases outside the gene matches: 7. The germline CDR1 and CDR2 sequences are KGHSH and LQKENI. This CDR3 reads CASRSSGLNTGELFF. The DNA for the CDR3 is TGTGCCAGCCGGTCTAGCGGCCTGAACACCGGGGAGCTGTTTTTT.

This clonotype was seen a handful of times. The rearrangement uses TRBV29-1 and TRBJ2-7, with D unresolved. Trimming stripped 1 base from V and 0 bases from J, with 7 bases between. In germline, CDR1 is SQVTM, CDR2 ANQGSEA. The CDR3 is 13 residues long. CDR3 coding DNA: TGCAGCGTTGAAGTAGCCAACTCCTACGAGCAGTACTTC. This gives the protein CSVEVANSYEQYF.

The rearrangement links TRBV7-2 to TRBJ2-3; 9 nucleotides align to TRBD1. Germline-derived CDR1 and CDR2 are SGHTA and FQGNSA. CDR3 length equals 12 residues. Trimming cost V 6 bases and J 13 bases; bases outside gene matches: 8. The CDR3, as DNA: TGTGCCAGCAGTCACCCGGGACAGGGAAAGTATTTT. As protein: CASSHPGQGKYF.

The gene calls are TRBV7-2 and TRBJ2-7; D unclear. There are 16 residues in the CDR3. Trimming cost V 4 bases and J 6 bases, with 22 bases left between them. Germline values: CDR1 SGHTA, CDR2 FQGNSA. CDR3 amino acids: CASSSNVSGGLGEQYF. The DNA for the CDR3 is TGTGCCAGCAGCTCCAATGTGAGTGGCGGTTTGGGCGAGCAGTACTTC.

The chain has TRBV29-1 and TRBJ2-5; D is possibly TRBD1 (6 bases). Trimming took off 0 bases at V and 13 bases at J, with 21 bases between the two ends. Germline CDR1 and CDR2: SQVTM and ANQGSEA. The CDR3 is 14 residues long. The chain's CDR3 is CSVEDIRTVNERYF. CDR3 DNA sequence: TGCAGCGTTGAAGATATCAGGACAGTCAATGAGCGGTACTTC.

This chain joins TRBV7-9 and TRBJ2-3, with a possible D match to TRBD2 (5 bases). The CDR3 has 15 residues. CDR1 and CDR2 (germline): SEHNR, FQNEAQ (reference sequence). V dropped 4 bases and J dropped 5 bases, with 16 bases sitting between them. The CDR3 loop is CASSSRSGEGDTQYF. DNA of the CDR3: TGTGCCAGCAGCTCCAGATCTGGCGAGGGAGATACGCAGTATTTT.